One and the same sample provided the 18 T cell receptor beta chains below, sequenced in a study of human T cells and chemical hapten exposure. Time point meaning: pre-sensitization, week 0. Treatment meaning: therapeutic diphenylcyclopropenone sensitization with weekly scalp DPC. One entry per CDR3 protein results from TCRdb running MiXCR on the RACE reads. Of about 270,000 distinct CDR3 sequences in the sample, approximately 8% were seen once. Sequenced material: whole blood, taken in connection with sensitization to the hapten diphenylcyclopropenone (DPC). These receptors were obtained from a man in his late teens or twenties with alopecia areata. Some clones in this sample may be carry-over from other donors' samples.

This sequence joins TRBV5-1 and TRBJ2-5; 10 bases fit TRBD1. The J segment lost 3 bases and the V segment lost 4 bases, leaving 6 bases of the junction unmatched. CDR1 is SGHRS and CDR2 is YFSETQ in the germline V gene. This CDR3 has 15 residues. CDR3 in amino acids: CASSPTGTGEETQYF. Here the CDR3 DNA reads TGCGCCAGCAGCCCAACCGGGACAGGGGAAGAGACCCAGTACTTC.

The V call is TRBV20-1, the J call TRBJ2-3; D gene uncertain. The CDR3 loop spans 16 amino acids. V was pared by 6 bases and J by 3 bases, with 22 bases between. Germline V gene lookup returns CDR1 DFQATT and CDR2 SNEGSKA (reference sequence). CDR3 amino acids: CSAPRPGLAPTDTQYF. The DNA for the CDR3 is TGCAGTGCCCCAAGACCGGGCCTCGCTCCAACAGATACGCAGTATTTT.

The chain recombines TRBV6-2 or TRBV6-3 with TRBJ2-7; possible D gene TRBD1, 7 bases. Germline assignment: CDR1 MNHEY and CDR2 SVGEGT. V dropped 6 bases and J dropped 7 bases, with 19 bases sitting between them. The CDR3 is made up of 14 amino acids. The CDR3 nucleotides are TGTGCCAGCAGCCTGCGACAGGGACTTCGAGAGCAGTACTTC. This gives the protein CASSLRQGLREQYF.

This clonotype was counted a few times. The V gene is TRBV7-9, the J gene TRBJ1-2; D remains unclear. Germline V lookup: CDR1 SEHNR, CDR2 FQNEAQ (reference sequence). Trimming removed 1 base from V and 7 bases from J, with 10 bases in between. This CDR3 is built from 13 residues. The CDR3 here is CASSLEAVSGYTF. The CDR3 DNA sequence: TGTGCCAGCAGCTTAGAGGCAGTTAGTGGCTACACCTTC.

The chain employs TRBV12-3 or TRBV12-4 and TRBJ1-5; D gene uncertain. The CDR3 has 15 residues. V was pared by 5 bases and J by 4 bases, with 15 bases between. The CDR3 protein is CASSLQRHNNQPQHF. Written as DNA, the CDR3 is TGTGCCAGCAGTCTTCAACGACACAATAATCAGCCCCAGCATTTT.

This clonotype was recorded a few times. The V call is TRBV7-9, the J call TRBJ2-7; D gene unclear. Trimming removed 5 bases from V and 5 bases from J, with 16 bases in between. Germline-derived CDR1 and CDR2 are SEHNR and FQNEAQ (reference sequence). This CDR3 has 14 residues. The CDR3 loop reads CASSPNTRHNEQYV. In DNA form, the CDR3 reads TGTGCCAGCAGCCCAAACACAAGACACAACGAGCAGTACGTC.

The chain links TRBV6-2 or TRBV6-3 to TRBJ2-1; 10 positions match TRBD2. Germline assignment: CDR1 MNHEY and CDR2 SVGEGT. The CDR3 sequence is 16 residues long. V lost 4 bases, J lost 4 bases, and 7 bases stayed unmatched. CDR3 in DNA: TGTGCCAGCAGTTTCGTCTTAGCGGGGGGTTACAATGAGCAGTTCTTC. Amino acids: CASSFVLAGGYNEQFF.

This clonotype was observed a few times. V and J are TRBV6-6 and TRBJ2-3; no reliable D call. The V end was cut by 2 bases, the J end by 2 bases, with 11 bases between. The CDR3 consists of 15 residues. Germline-derived CDR1 and CDR2 are MNHNY and SVGAGI (reference sequence). The CDR3 bases are TGTGCCAGCAGTTACCCCCGGGCCTCCACAGATACGCAGTATTTT. Its protein is CASSYPRASTDTQYF.

In this sample, this clonotype turned up many times. Here the CDR3 DNA reads TGCAGCGTTCTGGGAGGCGCGGATGGCTACACCTTC. Translation: CSVLGGADGYTF. The chain joins TRBV29-1 to TRBJ1-2; D is uncertain. Trimming shortened V by 5 bases and J by 6 bases, and 13 bases separated the two germline ends. CDR3 length equals 12 residues. Germline CDR1 and CDR2: SQVTM and ANQGSEA. Full variable domain (rest looked up from reference TRBV29-1 and TRBJ1-2): SAVISQKPSRDICQRGTSLTIQCQVDSQVTMMFWYRQQPGQSLTLIATANQGSEATYESGFVIDKFPISRPNLTFSTLTVSNMSPEDSSIYLCSVLGGADGYTFGSGTRLTVV.

This clonotype showed up just a few times. The rearrangement links TRBV6-5 to TRBJ2-3; maybe TRBD1 (6 bases). V was clipped by 3 bases and J by 1 base, with 8 bases between them. CDR1 MNHEY and CDR2 SVGAGI come from the germline V gene. The CDR3 has 14 amino acids. The DNA for the CDR3 is TGTGCCAGCAGTTATCAGGGGCGCACAGATACGCAGTATTTT. Its protein is CASSYQGRTDTQYF.

Ten or more counts support this clonotype. The chain employs TRBV4-2 and TRBJ2-4; 7 positions match TRBD1. The CDR3 is 14 amino acids. J lost 8 bases, V lost 4 bases, and 8 bases had no gene match. Per the germline V gene, CDR1 is LGHNA and CDR2 is YNFKEQ. The CDR3: CASSPKGAEDIQYF. The CDR3 nucleotides are TGTGCCAGCAGCCCCAAGGGGGCCGAAGACATTCAGTACTTC.

The chain has TRBV12-3 or TRBV12-4 and TRBJ2-1; 7 nucleotides align to TRBD2. Trimming cost V 2 bases and J 4 bases; bases outside gene matches: 8. This CDR3 is 16 amino acids long. CDR3 sequence reads: CASSLMASGLYNEQFF. The CDR3 DNA sequence: TGTGCCAGCAGTTTAATGGCTAGCGGACTGTACAATGAGCAGTTCTTC.

This clonotype has at least ten counts. This chain links TRBV20-1 with TRBJ1-2; tentatively, D is TRBD1 (6 bases). The germline gives CDR1 DFQATT, CDR2 SNEGSKA (reference sequence). The CDR3 covers 13 residues. V was clipped by 4 bases and J by 4 bases, with 13 bases between them. CDR3 in amino acids: CSAKDWTVYGYTF. The CDR3 bases are TGCAGTGCTAAAGATTGGACAGTCTATGGCTACACCTTC.

The chain recombines TRBV6-4 with TRBJ2-3, with 11 bases that match TRBD2. Germline lookup yields CDR1 MRHNA and CDR2 SNTAGT. The CDR3 extends over 15 amino acids. Trimming took 6 bases from V and 1 from J; bases not matched to a gene: 3. The CDR3 DNA is TGTGCCAGCAGCGTACTAGCGGGGGGCACAGATACGCAGTATTTT. It specifies CASSVLAGGTDTQYF.

The V and J genes are TRBV11-2 and TRBJ2-1; weak D call: TRBD2 (7 bases). There are 15 residues in the CDR3. Trimming cost V 8 bases and J 2 bases, with 16 bases left between them. Germline V gene sequence: CDR1 SGHAT, CDR2 FQNNGV. DNA of the CDR3: TGTGCCAGCGCTACCCTGCGGGGGCCCTACAATGAGCAGTTCTTC. Amino acids: CASATLRGPYNEQFF.

This clonotype was observed a few times. The V gene is TRBV4-3, the J gene TRBJ2-1; 8 bases agree with TRBD1. V trimming: 0 bases; J trimming: 2 bases; junction bases outside the gene matches: 3. The germline V gene has CDR1 LGHNA and CDR2 YSLEER. This CDR3 is 16 amino acids long. The CDR3 DNA reads TGCGCCAGCAGCCAAGAAGCAGGGGGCCCCTACAATGAGCAGTTCTTC. Its translation: CASSQEAGGPYNEQFF.

J is TRBJ1-6 and V is TRBV7-2, with D maybe TRBD1 (5 bases). The V gene lost 4 bases and the J gene lost 6 bases, with 10 bases spanning the gap. The CDR3 loop spans 14 amino acids. Germline V gene data show CDR1 as SGHTA and CDR2 as FQGNSA. The CDR3 spells CASSWGGRNSPLHF. The CDR3 DNA reads as TGTGCCAGCAGCTGGGGGGGTCGTAATTCACCCCTCCACTTT.

This clonotype has only a few counts. The CDR3: CASSLKGLAGGSNTGELFF. Here the CDR3 DNA reads TGTGCCAGCAGCTTAAAAGGACTAGCGGGGGGCTCGAACACCGGGGAGCTGTTTTTT. The chain has TRBV7-9 and TRBJ2-2; TRBD2 matches at 14 bases. The germline V gene has CDR1 SEHNR and CDR2 FQNEAQ (reference sequence). The junction had 5 bases not matched to a gene; V was cut back by 2 bases and J by 0 bases. This CDR3 comprises 19 residues.